The clone carrying this T cell receptor beta chain is medium-sized within its sample. Clones were sequenced by immunoSEQ multiplex PCR, and TCRdb holds only the in-frame ones, with some missing. The top ten clones hold roughly 10% of a sample with approximately 100,000 clones, roughly four fifths of them seen once. This sample is drawn from a study of blood T cell repertoires in COVID-19. Study context: Collection of acute and convalescent COVID-19 samples took place in the United States, Italy and Spain. The analysed material was cDNA or gDNA that came from T cells, B-cell-depleted T cells, or PBMCs.

Trimming pared 6 bases from V and 5 bases from J, leaving 11 bases between. This CDR3 has 11 amino acids. Germline loops: CDR1 DFQATT, CDR2 SNEGSKA (reference sequence). The chain carries TRBV20-1 and TRBJ2-7; D is uncertain. This TCR derives from a human donor in a cohort sampled during active COVID-19. The material sequenced was peripheral blood. CDR3 DNA sequence: TGCAGTGCGGGCCAACAACACGAGCAGTACTTC. The encoded protein is CSAGQQHEQYF.